What follows are 11 T cell receptor beta chains derived from one specimen sequenced in a study of CD4 and CD8 cells across lung adenocarcinoma regions. In TCRdb, the PCR reads were re-called with MiXCR into one record per CDR3 protein. This table has approximately 11,000 distinct CDR3 sequences, 59% appearing once. Sequencing input: CD8+ T cells from the margin of a lung tumor. These receptors originate from a male donor with lung adenocarcinoma. The CD4 and CD8 labels of this study may be unreliable.

The rearrangement links TRBV6-1 to TRBJ2-5; D not certain. The CDR3 spans 14 residues. Germline V lookup: CDR1 MNHNS, CDR2 SASEGT. CDR3: CAGNAGRDRDTQYF. The CDR3 DNA reads as TGTGCGGGGAACGCTGGCCGTGACCGAGACACCCAGTACTTC.

The chain combines TRBV27 with TRBJ1-1; D is uncertain. The CDR3 is made up of 12 amino acids. Germline V gene lookup returns CDR1 MNHEY and CDR2 SMNVEV (reference sequence). Between the trimmed V and J ends, which lost 4 bases and 1 base, there was a span of 4 bases. This CDR3 is CASSSRNTEAFF. The CDR3 nucleotides read TGTGCCAGCAGTTCCCGGAACACTGAAGCTTTCTTT.

In its sample, this clonotype was seen once. DNA for the CDR3: TGTGCCAGCACCAGGGGGGGCGGGAACACTGAAGCTTTCTTT. It specifies CASTRGGGNTEAFF. This chain connects TRBV6-1 to TRBJ1-1, with 7 bases fitting TRBD1. The CDR3 extends over 14 amino acids. The V gene end was trimmed by 7 bases and the J gene end by 1 base; junction bases not matched to a gene: 6. Per germline, CDR1 MNHNS and CDR2 SASEGT.

The gene calls are TRBV27 and TRBJ2-1; possibly TRBD2 for D (5 bases). TRBJ2-5 explains the end of the DNA better; the J call may be wrong. This CDR3 comprises 13 residues. Germline V gene data show CDR1 as MNHEY and CDR2 as SMNVEV (reference sequence). CDR3 DNA: TGTGCCAGCAGCTCGGGATTTCGAGAGACCCAGTACTTC. Translation gives CASSSGFRETQYF.

The J gene is TRBJ1-6, the V gene TRBV6-1; D perhaps matches TRBD1 (6 bases). The CDR3 is 13 residues long. V was cut by 6 bases and J by 10 bases, with 13 bases left in between. Germline CDR1 reads MNHNS; CDR2 reads SASEGT. The DNA of the CDR3 is TGTGCCAGCAGCCGACAGGACGACTCACCCCTCCACTTT. It translates to CASSRQDDSPLHF.

The rearrangement joins TRBV20-1 to TRBJ2-2; D remains ambiguous. The CDR3 runs 13 residues. Trimming took off 6 bases at V and 2 bases at J, with 10 bases between the two ends. Per germline, CDR1 DFQATT and CDR2 SNEGSKA (reference sequence). CDR3 residues: CSASPQNTGELFF. DNA for the CDR3: TGCAGTGCGAGTCCCCAAAACACCGGGGAGCTGTTTTTT.

The V gene is TRBV27, the J gene TRBJ2-1; no clear D. The J call is doubtful: the DNA matches TRBJ2-7 better. Germline V gene data show CDR1 as MNHEY and CDR2 as SMNVEV (reference sequence). This CDR3 has 13 residues. As DNA, the CDR3 is TGTGCCAGCATCCCCGTCCGCGTGGACGAGCAGTACGTC. It translates to CASIPVRVDEQYV.

This clonotype showed up many times. This chain's CDR3 is CATSGPTSGANNEQFF. The CDR3 DNA is TGTGCCACCAGCGGACCGACTAGCGGGGCAAACAATGAGCAGTTCTTC. This chain links TRBV15 with TRBJ2-1; 11 positions agree with TRBD2. Losses at the gene ends were 5 bases for V and 5 bases for J; bases not matched to a gene: 8. This CDR3 has 16 residues. From germline, CDR1 is LNHNV and CDR2 YYDKDF (reference sequence).

The chain recombines TRBV6-1 with TRBJ2-5; perhaps TRBD1 as D (5 bases). Gene TRBJ2-7 matches the end of the DNA better, so the J call may be wrong. The CDR3 consists of 12 residues. Germline V gene lookup returns CDR1 MNHNS and CDR2 SASEGT. Written as DNA, the CDR3 is TGTGCCAGCAGTGAGATAGGGGTCGAGCAGTACTTC. Its translation is CASSEIGVEQYF.

On this clonotype: A single base separates this from a much larger clone, so it may be a read error. This rearrangement joins TRBV6-1 to TRBJ2-1, with D hard to call. V was clipped by 6 bases and J by 0 bases, with 12 bases between them. Per the germline V gene, CDR1 is MNHNS and CDR2 is SASEGT. There are 15 residues in the CDR3. In nucleotides, the CDR3 is TGTGCCAGCAGCTCAGCGCCGCCCTCCTACAATGAGCAGTTCTTC. This encodes CASSSAPPSYNEQFF.

The CDR3 DNA reads TGTGCCAGCAGCCCAACCCGGGACGGCGAGCAGTACTTC. It specifies CASSPTRDGEQYF. The chain uses TRBV27 and TRBJ2-1; the D call may be TRBD1 or TRBD2 (5 bases each). TRBJ2-7 explains the end of the DNA better; the J call may be wrong. CDR3 length: 13 residues. Germline CDR1 is MNHEY and CDR2 is SMNVEV (reference sequence).